A single sample is the source of the 22 T cell receptor beta chains below, sequenced in a study of T cell repertoires in cytomegalovirus infection. From the reads, TCRdb called clonotypes with MiXCR, one entry per CDR3 protein. The sample holds some 500,000 distinct CDR3 sequences, 40% seen once. Their antigen targets remain unknown. The sample consisted of cultured PBMCs, taken from culture after CMV antigen stimulation. These receptor sequences come from a human donor in good health (CMV status not recorded). Some clones in this sample may be carry-over from other donors' samples.

The V gene is TRBV20-1, the J gene TRBJ2-7; D may be TRBD1 (6 bases). The CDR3 sequence is 17 residues long. Trimming stripped 3 bases from V and 0 bases from J, with 21 bases between. Germline CDR1 is DFQATT and CDR2 is SNEGSKA (reference sequence). As DNA, the CDR3 is TGCAGTGCTAGTAGTGCCCCAACAGGGATACCCTCCTACGAGCAGTACTTC. Translating gives CSASSAPTGIPSYEQYF.

This chain uses TRBV6-1 with TRBJ2-1; perhaps TRBD1 as D (6 bases). The germline gives CDR1 MNHNS, CDR2 SASEGT. V lost 4 bases and J 0 bases, leaving 10 bases between the germline ends. The CDR3 is 15 amino acids. This CDR3 reads CASSVAGDSYNEQFF. The CDR3 region has the DNA TGTGCCAGCAGTGTCGCAGGGGACTCCTACAATGAGCAGTTCTTC.

This rearrangement joins TRBV7-2 to TRBJ2-3; D is ambiguous. V lost 5 bases, J lost 2 bases, and 5 bases lay in between. The CDR3 contains 12 residues. Germline V gene lookup returns CDR1 SGHTA and CDR2 FQGNSA. The CDR3 coding sequence is TGTGCCAGCAGCCCCATCACAGATACGCAGTATTTT. This encodes CASSPITDTQYF.

This clonotype was observed a handful of times. The CDR3, as DNA: TGTGCCACCAGCAGAGGGACAGCCGGAAATCAGCCCCAGCATTTT. Translated, it gives CATSRGTAGNQPQHF. The chain carries TRBV15 and TRBJ1-5; maybe TRBD1 (6 bases). Germline lookup yields CDR1 LNHNV and CDR2 YYDKDF (reference sequence). V lost 1 base and J 4 bases, leaving 11 bases between the germline ends. This CDR3 contains 15 residues.

V is TRBV19 and J is TRBJ2-6; TRBD2 agrees at 7 bases. J lost 4 bases, V lost 7 bases, and 7 bases had no gene match. Per the germline V gene, CDR1 is LNHDA and CDR2 is SQIVND (reference sequence). The CDR3 length is 15 residues. Here the CDR3 reads CASTHGGVGANVLTF. Written as DNA, the CDR3 is TGTGCCAGTACCCATGGGGGGGTCGGGGCCAACGTCCTGACTTTC.

Only a few counts were recorded for this clonotype. The rearrangement joins TRBV12-3 or TRBV12-4 to TRBJ2-7; D is undetermined. There are 17 residues in the CDR3. V shed 3 bases and J shed 0 bases, with 18 bases lying between them. The CDR3 coding sequence is TGTGCCAGCAGTTTGGAAGTTCGTGGAGATCCCTCCTACGAGCAGTACTTC. Translating it yields CASSLEVRGDPSYEQYF.

This clonotype was detected once. The chain recombines TRBV7-8 with TRBJ2-7; tentatively, D is TRBD2 (5 bases). The germline V gene encodes CDR1 SGHVS and CDR2 FQNEAQ. V was shortened by 2 bases and J by 3 bases, with 20 bases between the two germline ends. The CDR3 contains 17 residues. The CDR3: CASSLSVHERIIYEQYF. The DNA for the CDR3 is TGTGCCAGCAGCTTATCGGTCCATGAGCGGATCATCTACGAGCAGTACTTC. Complete variable domain (other parts from reference TRBV7-8 and TRBJ2-7): GAGVSQSPRYKVAKRGQDVALRCDPISGHVSLFWYQQALGQGPEFLTYFQNEAQLDKSGLPSDRFFAERPEGSVSTLKIQRTQQEDSAVYLCASSLSVHERIIYEQYFGPGTRLTVT.

This chain connects TRBV15 to TRBJ1-2, with D perhaps TRBD1 (5 bases). CDR3 size: 17 residues. Germline loops: CDR1 LNHNV, CDR2 YYDKDF (reference sequence). Trimming shortened V by 0 bases and J by 4 bases, and 18 bases separated the two germline ends. CDR3 residues: CATSRDGYRDLIYGYTF. CDR3 DNA sequence: TGTGCCACCAGCAGAGATGGATACCGGGACCTCATCTATGGCTACACCTTC.

This sequence joins TRBV9 and TRBJ2-2; D gene unclear. Trimming cost V 6 bases and J 4 bases, with 13 bases left between them. CDR1 and CDR2 (germline): SGDLS, YYNGEE. The CDR3 totals 14 residues. The CDR3 loop is CASNPGPLTGELFF. CDR3 in DNA: TGTGCCAGCAACCCCGGGCCGCTCACCGGGGAGCTGTTTTTT.

The chain uses TRBV4-2 and TRBJ2-3, with 13 positions matching TRBD2. This CDR3 spans 18 amino acids. Trimming removed 3 bases from V and 6 bases from J; junction bases left unmatched: 12. From germline, CDR1 is LGHNA and CDR2 YNFKEQ. The CDR3 is CASSHSTGLAGVRDTQYF. The CDR3 DNA sequence: TGTGCCAGCAGCCACAGCACTGGACTAGCGGGGGTTCGGGATACGCAGTATTTT.

This chain's CDR3 is CASRPAVASPLHF. The CDR3 nucleotides are TGTGCCAGCAGGCCGGCCGTGGCATCACCCCTCCACTTT. This chain links TRBV11-1 with TRBJ1-6; D is unclear. This CDR3 comprises 13 residues. Trimming took 6 bases from V and 10 from J, leaving 13 bases between them. The germline CDR1 and CDR2 sequences are SGHAT and FQDESV (reference sequence).

This chain uses TRBV6-6 with TRBJ2-7, with D uncertain. Germline V gene sequence: CDR1 MNHNY, CDR2 SVGAGI (reference sequence). This CDR3 is 15 amino acids long. The ends were cut back, 7 bases at V and 0 bases at J, with 16 bases in the middle. CDR3 region: CASTSARTSSYEQYF. CDR3 DNA: TGTGCCAGCACCTCGGCCAGGACCTCCTCCTACGAGCAGTACTTC.

The chain employs TRBV6-2 or TRBV6-3 and TRBJ2-1, with D maybe TRBD1 (6 bases). Per the germline V gene, CDR1 is MNHEY and CDR2 is SVGEGT. V was shortened by 5 bases and J by 4 bases, with 12 bases between the two germline ends. The CDR3 spans 14 residues. The CDR3 DNA follows: TGTGCCAGCAGTCGACGGACAGCATACAATGAGCAGTTCTTC. Amino acids: CASSRRTAYNEQFF.

This clonotype occurred a few times. The J gene is TRBJ2-5, the V gene TRBV7-2; 10 bases map to TRBD1. The CDR3 has 14 amino acids. Losses at the gene ends were 5 bases for V and 5 bases for J; bases not matched to a gene: 5. Per the germline V gene, CDR1 is SGHTA and CDR2 is FQGNSA. The DNA of the CDR3 is TGTGCCAGCAGCGACCGGACAGGGGGGGAGACCCAGTACTTC. Translating it yields CASSDRTGGETQYF.

Only a few counts were recorded for this clonotype. The chain couples TRBV29-1 to TRBJ1-1; D is unresolved. CDR1 and CDR2 from the germline V gene are SQVTM and ANQGSEA. The CDR3 extends over 13 amino acids. V gave up 0 bases and J gave up 1 base, with 6 bases separating them. In nucleotides, the CDR3 is TGCAGCGTTGAAGATCCAGAGAACACTGAAGCTTTCTTT. This encodes CSVEDPENTEAFF. The whole variable domain, remainder taken from reference TRBV29-1 and TRBJ1-1, is SAVISQKPSRDICQRGTSLTIQCQVDSQVTMMFWYRQQPGQSLTLIATANQGSEATYESGFVIDKFPISRPNLTFSTLTVSNMSPEDSSIYLCSVEDPENTEAFFGQGTRLTVV.

This clonotype appeared a few times. The CDR3 DNA reads TGTGCCAGCAAATTGGGACAGGGGGCGAGACTGTTTTTT. Protein product: CASKLGQGARLFF. The chain recombines TRBV6-1 with TRBJ1-4; 12 positions match TRBD1. This CDR3 comprises 13 residues. Germline CDR1 MNHNS, CDR2 SASEGT. With 7 bases clipped from V and 13 bases from J, the junction kept 7 bases outside the gene matches.

This clonotype was seen more than once but under ten times. The J gene is TRBJ2-4, the V gene TRBV6-1; D is unresolved. The CDR3 loop spans 14 amino acids. V was cut by 0 bases and J by 7 bases, with 10 bases left in between. The germline gives CDR1 MNHNS, CDR2 SASEGT. For the CDR3, the DNA is TGTGCCAGCAGTGAAGCGCAGGTGACCAACATTCAGTACTTC. Its protein is CASSEAQVTNIQYF.

The gene calls are TRBV12-3 or TRBV12-4 and TRBJ2-7, with D tentatively TRBD1 (6 bases). Trimming stripped 10 bases from V and 2 bases from J, with 24 bases between. The CDR3 sequence is 16 residues long. CDR3 bases: TGTGCCACCTCGGCCCCCACACAGGGACGGCCCTACGAGCAGTACTTC. Translation gives CATSAPTQGRPYEQYF.

The gene calls are TRBV7-2 and TRBJ2-3; perhaps TRBD1 as D (6 bases). CDR3 length: 14 amino acids. The V end lost 7 bases, the J end lost 2 bases, and 13 bases lay between the germline ends. Germline values: CDR1 SGHTA, CDR2 FQGNSA. The CDR3 DNA is TGTGCCAGCACCGCTAGGGGGATCACAGATACGCAGTATTTT. Amino acids: CASTARGITDTQYF.

This clonotype was seen a few times. The J gene is TRBJ2-7, the V gene TRBV12-3 or TRBV12-4, with a tentative D call TRBD1 (5 bases). Trimming took 6 bases from V and 0 from J, leaving 12 bases between them. This CDR3 has 14 amino acids. The CDR3 bases are TGTGCCAGCAGCGCCGGACACAGCTCCTACGAGCAGTACTTC. It codes for CASSAGHSSYEQYF.

CDR3 sequence: CAISERSRVGGNTDTQYF. In nucleotides, the CDR3 is TGTGCCATCAGTGAGCGAAGTCGGGTAGGAGGGAACACAGATACGCAGTATTTT. The J gene is TRBJ2-3, the V gene TRBV10-3; the D gene is possibly TRBD2 (6 bases). The CDR3 has 18 residues. V lost 2 bases and J 2 bases, leaving 20 bases between the germline ends. The germline gives CDR1 ENHRY, CDR2 SYGVKD.

The rearrangement joins TRBV6-1 to TRBJ2-1; 7 bases line up with TRBD1. Germline V lookup: CDR1 MNHNS, CDR2 SASEGT. CDR3 length equals 17 residues. V was pared by 2 bases and J by 5 bases, with 12 bases of the junction left unmatched. The CDR3 DNA sequence: TGTGCCAGCAGTGAATATCTGGTCTGGGACAGCAACAATGAGCAGTTCTTC. Translated, it gives CASSEYLVWDSNNEQFF.